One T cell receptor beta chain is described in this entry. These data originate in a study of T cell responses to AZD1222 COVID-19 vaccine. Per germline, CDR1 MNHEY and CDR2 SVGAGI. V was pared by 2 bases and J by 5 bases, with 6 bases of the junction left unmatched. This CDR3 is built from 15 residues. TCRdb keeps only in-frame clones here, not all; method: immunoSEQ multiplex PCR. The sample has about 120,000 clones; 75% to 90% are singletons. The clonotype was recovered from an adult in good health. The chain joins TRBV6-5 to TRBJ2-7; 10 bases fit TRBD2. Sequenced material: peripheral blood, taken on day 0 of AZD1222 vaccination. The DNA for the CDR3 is TGTGCCAGCAGTTACGATAGCGGGAGGAGGAACGAGCAGTACTTC. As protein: CASSYDSGRRNEQYF.